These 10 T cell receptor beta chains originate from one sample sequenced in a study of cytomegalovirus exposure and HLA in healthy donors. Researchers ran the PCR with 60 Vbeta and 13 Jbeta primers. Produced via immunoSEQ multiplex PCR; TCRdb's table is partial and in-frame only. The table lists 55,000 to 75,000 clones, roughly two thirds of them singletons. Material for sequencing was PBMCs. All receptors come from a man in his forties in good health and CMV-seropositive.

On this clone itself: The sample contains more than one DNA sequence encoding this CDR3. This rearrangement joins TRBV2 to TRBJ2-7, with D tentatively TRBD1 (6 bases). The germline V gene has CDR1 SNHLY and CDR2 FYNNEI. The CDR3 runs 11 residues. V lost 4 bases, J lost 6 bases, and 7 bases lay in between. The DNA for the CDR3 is TGTGCCAGCAGTGGACAGGCCGAGCAGTACTTC. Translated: CASSGQAEQYF.

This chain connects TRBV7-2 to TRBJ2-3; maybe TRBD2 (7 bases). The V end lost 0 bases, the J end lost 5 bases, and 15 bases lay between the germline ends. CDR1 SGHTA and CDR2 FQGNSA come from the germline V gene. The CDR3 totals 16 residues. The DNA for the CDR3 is TGTGCCAGCAGCTTAGCGCGGGGGCCATCCATAGATACGCAGTATTTT. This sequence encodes CASSLARGPSIDTQYF.

CDR3 in DNA: TGTGCCAGCAGTTTATGGAAGGGGGACATAGACCAAAACATTCAGTACTTC. Amino acid sequence: CASSLWKGDIDQNIQYF. The J gene is TRBJ2-4, the V gene TRBV27, with D possibly being TRBD1 (6 bases). V gave up 1 base and J gave up 5 bases, with 18 bases separating them. The CDR3 is 17 amino acids. Germline lookup yields CDR1 MNHEY and CDR2 SMNVEV (reference sequence).

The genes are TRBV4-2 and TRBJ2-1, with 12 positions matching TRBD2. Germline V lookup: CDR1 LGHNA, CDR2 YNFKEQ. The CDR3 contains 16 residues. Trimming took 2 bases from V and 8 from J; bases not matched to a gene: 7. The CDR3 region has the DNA TGTGCCAGCAGCCAACCCGCTAGCGGGGGGGCCCATGAGCAGTTCTTC. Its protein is CASSQPASGGAHEQFF.

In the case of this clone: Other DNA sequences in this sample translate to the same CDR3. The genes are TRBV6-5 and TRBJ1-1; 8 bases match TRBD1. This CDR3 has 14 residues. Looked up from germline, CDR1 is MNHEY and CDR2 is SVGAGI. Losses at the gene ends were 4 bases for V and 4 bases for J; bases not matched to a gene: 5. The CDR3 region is CASSSRTGRTEAFF. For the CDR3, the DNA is TGTGCCAGCAGTTCCCGGACAGGGCGCACTGAAGCTTTCTTT.

This CDR3 is CASRKIADTDTQYF. CDR3 nucleotide sequence: TGTGCCAGCAGGAAGATAGCGGACACAGATACGCAGTATTTT. The rearrangement links TRBV6-1 to TRBJ2-3; perhaps TRBD2 as D (6 bases). CDR3 length equals 14 residues. CDR1 and CDR2 from the germline V gene are MNHNS and SASEGT. Trimming took off 6 bases at V and 2 bases at J, with 12 bases between the two ends.

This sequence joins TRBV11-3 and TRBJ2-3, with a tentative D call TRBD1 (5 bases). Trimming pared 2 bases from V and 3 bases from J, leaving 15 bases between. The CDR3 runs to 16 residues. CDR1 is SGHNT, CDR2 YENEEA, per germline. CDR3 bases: TGTGCCAGCAGCTTATACCCCAGGGTGAAGACAGATACGCAGTATTTT. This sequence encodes CASSLYPRVKTDTQYF.

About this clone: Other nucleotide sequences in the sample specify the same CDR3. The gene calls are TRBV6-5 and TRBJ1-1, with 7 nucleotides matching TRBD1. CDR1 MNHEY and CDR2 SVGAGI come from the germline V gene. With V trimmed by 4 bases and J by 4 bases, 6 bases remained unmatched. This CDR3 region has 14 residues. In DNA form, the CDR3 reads TGTGCCAGCAGTTCCCGGACAGGACGCACTGAAGCTTTCTTT. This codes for CASSSRTGRTEAFF.

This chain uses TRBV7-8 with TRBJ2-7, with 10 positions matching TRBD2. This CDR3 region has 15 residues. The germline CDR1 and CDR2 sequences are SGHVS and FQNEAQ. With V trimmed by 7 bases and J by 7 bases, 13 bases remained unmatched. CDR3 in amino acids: CASKLAGVISGEQYF. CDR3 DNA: TGTGCCAGCAAGCTAGCGGGAGTTATTTCGGGGGAGCAGTACTTC. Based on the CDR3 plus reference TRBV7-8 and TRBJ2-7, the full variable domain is GAGVSQSPRYKVAKRGQDVALRCDPISGHVSLFWYQQALGQGPEFLTYFQNEAQLDKSGLPSDRFFAERPEGSVSTLKIQRTQQEDSAVYLCASKLAGVISGEQYFGPGTRLTVT.

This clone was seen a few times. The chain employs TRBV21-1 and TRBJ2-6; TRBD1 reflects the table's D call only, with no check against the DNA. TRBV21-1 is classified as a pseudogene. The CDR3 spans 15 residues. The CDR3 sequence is CASSPRQFGANVLTF. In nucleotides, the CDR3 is TGTGCCAGCAGCCCTAGACAGTTTGGGGCCAACGTCCTGACTTTC.